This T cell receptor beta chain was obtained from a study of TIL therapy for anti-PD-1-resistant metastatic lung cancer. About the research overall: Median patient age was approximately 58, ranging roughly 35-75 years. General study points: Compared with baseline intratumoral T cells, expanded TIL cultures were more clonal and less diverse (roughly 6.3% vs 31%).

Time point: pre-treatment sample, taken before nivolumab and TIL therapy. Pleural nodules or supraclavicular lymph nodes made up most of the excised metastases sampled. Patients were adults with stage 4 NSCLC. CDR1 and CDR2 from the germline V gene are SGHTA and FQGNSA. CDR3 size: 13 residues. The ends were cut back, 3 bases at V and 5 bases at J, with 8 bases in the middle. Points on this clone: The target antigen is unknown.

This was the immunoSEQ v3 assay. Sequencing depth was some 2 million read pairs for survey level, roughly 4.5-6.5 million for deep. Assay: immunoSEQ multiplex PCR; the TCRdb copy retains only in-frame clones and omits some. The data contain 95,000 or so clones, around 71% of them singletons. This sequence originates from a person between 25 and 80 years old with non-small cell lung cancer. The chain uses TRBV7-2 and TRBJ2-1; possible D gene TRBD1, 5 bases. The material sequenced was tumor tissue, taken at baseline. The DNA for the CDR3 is TGTGCCAGCAGCTTCAGGGTTGACAATGAGCAGTTCTTC. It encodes CASSFRVDNEQFF.